This section outlines one T cell receptor beta chain sequence together with its context. One end of the junction is discordant with germline, which a read error may explain. Together with a sample-barcoded 5' primer, a J-beta primer mix was included in a second PCR lasting about 7 to 12 cycles. TCRdb reanalysed the 5' RACE reads using MiXCR and keeps one entry per CDR3 protein. The table has about 580,000 distinct CDR3 sequences, less than 60% seen once. The sample comes from a study of blood T cells in healthy people across ages. CDR1 and CDR2 from the germline V gene are LGHNT and FRNRAP. The CDR3 runs 11 residues.

V usage is TRBV12-5 and J usage is TRBJ2-7; perhaps D is TRBD1 or TRBD2 (5 bases each). Sequenced material: blood. The sequence came from a man older than 75 in good health. The CDR3 sequence: CVSGTNYEQYF. CDR3 nucleotides: TGTGTTAGTGGGACCAACTACGAGCAGTACTTC.